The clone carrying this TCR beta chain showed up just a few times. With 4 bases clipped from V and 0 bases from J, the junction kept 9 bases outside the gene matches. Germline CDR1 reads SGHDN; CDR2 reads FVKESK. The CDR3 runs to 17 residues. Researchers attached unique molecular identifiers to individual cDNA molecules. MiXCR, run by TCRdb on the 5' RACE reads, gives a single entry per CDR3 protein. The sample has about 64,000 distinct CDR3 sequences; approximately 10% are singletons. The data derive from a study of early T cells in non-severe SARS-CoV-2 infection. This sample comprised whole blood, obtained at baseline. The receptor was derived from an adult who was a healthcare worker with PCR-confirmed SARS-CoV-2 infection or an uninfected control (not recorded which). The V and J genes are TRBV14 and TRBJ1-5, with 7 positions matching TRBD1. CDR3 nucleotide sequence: TGTGCCAGCAGCCCGGAAGGGACAGATCATAGCAATCAGCCCCAGCATTTT. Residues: CASSPEGTDHSNQPQHF.